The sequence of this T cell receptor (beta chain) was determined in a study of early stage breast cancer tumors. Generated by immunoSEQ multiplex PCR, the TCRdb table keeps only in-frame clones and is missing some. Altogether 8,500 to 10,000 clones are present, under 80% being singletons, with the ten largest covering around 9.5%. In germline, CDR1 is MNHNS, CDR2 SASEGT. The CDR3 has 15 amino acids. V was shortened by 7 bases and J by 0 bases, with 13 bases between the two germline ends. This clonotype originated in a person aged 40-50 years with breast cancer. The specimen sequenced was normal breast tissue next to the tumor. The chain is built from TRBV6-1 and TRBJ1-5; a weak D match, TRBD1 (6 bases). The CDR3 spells CASIQGWGSNQPQHF. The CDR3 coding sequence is TGTGCCAGCATACAGGGCTGGGGTAGCAATCAGCCCCAGCATTTT.